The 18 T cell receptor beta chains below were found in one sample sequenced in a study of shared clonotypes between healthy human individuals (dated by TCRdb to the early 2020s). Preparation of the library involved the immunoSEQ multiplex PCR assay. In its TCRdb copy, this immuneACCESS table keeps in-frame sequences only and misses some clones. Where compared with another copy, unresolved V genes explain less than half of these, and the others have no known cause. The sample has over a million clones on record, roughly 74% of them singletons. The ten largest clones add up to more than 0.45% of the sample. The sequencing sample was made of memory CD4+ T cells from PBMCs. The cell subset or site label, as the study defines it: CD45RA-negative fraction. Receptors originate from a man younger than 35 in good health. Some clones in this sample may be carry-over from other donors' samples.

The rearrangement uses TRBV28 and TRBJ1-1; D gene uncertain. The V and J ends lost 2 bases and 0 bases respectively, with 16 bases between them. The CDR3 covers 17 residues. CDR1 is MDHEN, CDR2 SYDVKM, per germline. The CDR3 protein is CASSLLGHEFMNTEAFF. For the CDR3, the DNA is TGTGCCAGCAGTTTACTTGGTCATGAGTTCATGAACACTGAAGCTTTCTTT.

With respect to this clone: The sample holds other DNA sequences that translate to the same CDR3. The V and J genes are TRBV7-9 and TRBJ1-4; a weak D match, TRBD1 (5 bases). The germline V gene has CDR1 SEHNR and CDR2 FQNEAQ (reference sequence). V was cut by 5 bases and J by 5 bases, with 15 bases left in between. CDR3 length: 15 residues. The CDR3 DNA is TGTGCCAGCAGCCCGCAGGGCGGGGAGAATGAAAAACTGTTTTTT. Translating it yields CASSPQGGENEKLFF.

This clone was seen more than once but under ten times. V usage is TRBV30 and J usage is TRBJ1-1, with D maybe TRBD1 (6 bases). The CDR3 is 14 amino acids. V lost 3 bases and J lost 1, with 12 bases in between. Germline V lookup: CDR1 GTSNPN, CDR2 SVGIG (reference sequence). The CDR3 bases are TGTGCCTGGAGACACGGACAGCCGAACACTGAAGCTTTCTTT. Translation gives CAWRHGQPNTEAFF. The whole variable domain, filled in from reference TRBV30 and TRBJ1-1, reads SQTIHQWPATLVQPVGSPLSLECTVEGTSNPNLYWYRQAAGRGLQLLFYSVGIGQISSEVPQNLSASRPQDRQFILSSKKLLLSDSGFYLCAWRHGQPNTEAFFGQGTRLTVV.

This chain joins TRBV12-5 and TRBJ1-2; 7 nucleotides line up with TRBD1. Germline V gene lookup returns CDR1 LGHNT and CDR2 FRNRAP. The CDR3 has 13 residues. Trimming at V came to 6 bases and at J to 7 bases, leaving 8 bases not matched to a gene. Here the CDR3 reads CASGGQSLLGYTF. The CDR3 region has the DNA TGTGCTAGTGGGGGACAGAGTCTACTTGGCTACACCTTC.

The CDR3 reads CASSPAPSTGELFF. The DNA for the CDR3 is TGTGCCAGCAGCCCCGCCCCGAGCACCGGGGAGCTGTTTTTT. The chain recombines TRBV7-2 with TRBJ2-2; no definite D call. Looked up from germline, CDR1 is SGHTA and CDR2 is FQGNSA. The CDR3 length is 14 residues. Deletions cut 5 bases from V and 4 bases from J, with 11 bases between.

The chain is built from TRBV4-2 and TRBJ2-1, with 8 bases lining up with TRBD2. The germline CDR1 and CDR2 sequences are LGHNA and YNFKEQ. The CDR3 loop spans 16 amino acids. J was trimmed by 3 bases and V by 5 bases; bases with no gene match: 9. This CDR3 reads CASSVATTSDYNEQFF. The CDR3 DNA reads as TGTGCCAGCAGCGTAGCCACGACTAGCGACTACAATGAGCAGTTCTTC.

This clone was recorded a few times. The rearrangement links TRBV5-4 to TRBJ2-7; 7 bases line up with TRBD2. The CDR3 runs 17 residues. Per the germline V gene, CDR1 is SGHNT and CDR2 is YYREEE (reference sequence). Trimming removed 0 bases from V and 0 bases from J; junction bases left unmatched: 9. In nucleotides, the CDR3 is TGTGCCAGCAGCTTGGTTCCTAGCGGAAGGAGCTCCTACGAGCAGTACTTC. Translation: CASSLVPSGRSSYEQYF.

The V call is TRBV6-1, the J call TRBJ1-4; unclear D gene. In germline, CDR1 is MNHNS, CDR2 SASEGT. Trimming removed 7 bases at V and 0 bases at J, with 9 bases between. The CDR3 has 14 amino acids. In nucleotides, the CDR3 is TGTGCCAGCATGGACTTTTCAACTAATGAAAAACTGTTTTTT. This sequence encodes CASMDFSTNEKLFF.

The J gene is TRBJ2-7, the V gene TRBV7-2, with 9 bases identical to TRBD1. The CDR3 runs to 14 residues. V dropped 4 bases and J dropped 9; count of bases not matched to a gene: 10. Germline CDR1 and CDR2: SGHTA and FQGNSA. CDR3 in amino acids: CASSSDRGTTVQYF. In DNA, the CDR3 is TGTGCCAGCAGCTCCGACAGGGGGACGACGGTGCAGTACTTC.

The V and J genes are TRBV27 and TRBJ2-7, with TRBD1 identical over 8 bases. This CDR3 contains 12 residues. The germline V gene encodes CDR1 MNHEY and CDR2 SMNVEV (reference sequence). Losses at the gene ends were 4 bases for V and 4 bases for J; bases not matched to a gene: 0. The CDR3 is CASSYRGYEQYF. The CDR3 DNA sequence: TGTGCCAGCAGTTACAGGGGGTACGAGCAGTACTTC.

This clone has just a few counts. CDR3 nucleotide sequence: TGTGCCTGGAGTCTTCCACAGCGCTCTGGAAACACCATATATTTT. Its translation: CAWSLPQRSGNTIYF. The chain links TRBV30 to TRBJ1-3; D ambiguous. Germline CDR1 and CDR2: GTSNPN and SVGIG (reference sequence). The CDR3 has 15 amino acids. The ends were cut back, 2 bases at V and 0 bases at J, with 11 bases in the middle.

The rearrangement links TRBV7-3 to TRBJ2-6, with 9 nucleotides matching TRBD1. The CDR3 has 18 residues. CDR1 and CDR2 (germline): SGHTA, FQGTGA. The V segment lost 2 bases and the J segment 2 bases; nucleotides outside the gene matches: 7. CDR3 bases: TGTGCCAGCAGCTTAGGGGGACAGGGATGGGCTGGGGCCAACGTCCTGACTTTC. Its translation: CASSLGGQGWAGANVLTF.

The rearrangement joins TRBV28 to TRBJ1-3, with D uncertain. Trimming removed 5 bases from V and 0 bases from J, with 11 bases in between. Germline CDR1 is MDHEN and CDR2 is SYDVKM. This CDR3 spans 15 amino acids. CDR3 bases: TGTGCCAGCAGTACCCCGACGAGCTCTGGAAACACCATATATTTT. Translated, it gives CASSTPTSSGNTIYF.

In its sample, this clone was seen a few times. This CDR3 reads CASSGSGSESDTQYF. CDR3 nucleotides: TGTGCCAGCAGTGGGAGCGGGAGTGAATCGGATACGCAGTATTTT. The genes are TRBV6-1 and TRBJ2-3, with TRBD2 matching 8 bases. Per germline, CDR1 MNHNS and CDR2 SASEGT. The CDR3 sequence is 15 residues long. Germline trimming cut 4 bases from V and 6 bases from J; bases unmatched to any gene: 9.

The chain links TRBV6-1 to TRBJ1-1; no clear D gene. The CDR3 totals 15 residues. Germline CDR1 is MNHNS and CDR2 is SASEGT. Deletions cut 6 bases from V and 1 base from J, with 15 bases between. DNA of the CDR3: TGTGCCAGCAGCGCGGCCACTCGCGCGAACACTGAAGCTTTCTTT. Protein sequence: CASSAATRANTEAFF.

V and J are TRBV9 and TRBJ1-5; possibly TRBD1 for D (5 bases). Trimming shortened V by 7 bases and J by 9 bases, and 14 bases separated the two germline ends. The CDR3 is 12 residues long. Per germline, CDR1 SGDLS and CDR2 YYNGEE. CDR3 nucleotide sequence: TGTGCCAGCCCTCGGGGGAGCGGGCCCCAGCATTTT. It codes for CASPRGSGPQHF.

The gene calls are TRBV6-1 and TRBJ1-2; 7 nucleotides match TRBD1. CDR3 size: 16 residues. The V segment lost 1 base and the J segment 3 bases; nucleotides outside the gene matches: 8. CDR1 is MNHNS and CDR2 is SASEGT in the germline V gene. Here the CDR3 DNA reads TGTGCCAGCAGTGAAGTTTATAGGACAGGAGACTATGGCTACACCTTC. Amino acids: CASSEVYRTGDYGYTF.

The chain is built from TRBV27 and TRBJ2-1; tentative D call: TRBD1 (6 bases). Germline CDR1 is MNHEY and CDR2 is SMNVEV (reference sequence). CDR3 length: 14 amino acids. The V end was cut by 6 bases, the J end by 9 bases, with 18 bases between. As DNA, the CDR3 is TGTGCCAGCAGACGCCAGGGGACCACAGGTGAGCAGTTCTTC. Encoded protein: CASRRQGTTGEQFF.